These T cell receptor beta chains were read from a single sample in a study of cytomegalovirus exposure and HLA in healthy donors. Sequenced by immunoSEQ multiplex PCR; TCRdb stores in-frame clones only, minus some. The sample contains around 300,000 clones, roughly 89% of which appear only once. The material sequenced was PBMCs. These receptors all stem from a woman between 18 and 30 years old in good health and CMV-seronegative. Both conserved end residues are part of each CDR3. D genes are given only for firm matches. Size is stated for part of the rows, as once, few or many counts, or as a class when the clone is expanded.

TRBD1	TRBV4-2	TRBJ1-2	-	TGTGCCAGCAGCCACCCCCTGACAGGGAACTATGGCTACACCTTC	CASSHPLTGNYGYTF
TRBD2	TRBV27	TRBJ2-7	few	TGTGCCAGCAGCTCCGGGACTAGCGGGGGGATATACGAGCAGTACTTC	CASSSGTSGGIYEQYF
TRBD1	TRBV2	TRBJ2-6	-	TGTGCCAGCAGTACCGGGACAGGGGGGCCTGGGGCCAACGTCCTGACTTTC	CASSTGTGGPGANVLTF
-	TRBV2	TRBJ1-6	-	TGTGCCAGCAGTCCCATGAGCTCCTATAATTCACCCCTCCACTTT	CASSPMSSYNSPLHF
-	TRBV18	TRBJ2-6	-	TGTGCCAGCTCACCATTTCTAACCTACTCTGGGGCCAACGTCCTGACTTTC	CASSPFLTYSGANVLTF
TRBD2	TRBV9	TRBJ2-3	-	TGTGCCAGCAGTCAGGGGCGGGGGGGCCGTGCAGATACGCAGTATTTT	CASSQGRGGRADTQYF
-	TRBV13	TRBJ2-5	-	TGTGCCAGCAGCCCATTGAAGAGGGGGTGGGAGACCCAGTACTTC	CASSPLKRGWETQYF
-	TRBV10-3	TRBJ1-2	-	TGTGCCACCCACCCCGCAGGGCCGGACTATGGCTACACCTTC	CATHPAGPDYGYTF
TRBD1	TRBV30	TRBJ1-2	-	TGTGCCTGGAGTGGCCGGATTCCGGGACAGTACCCAAGGAACTATGGCTACACCTTC	CAWSGRIPGQYPRNYGYTF
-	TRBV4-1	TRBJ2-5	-	TGCGCCAGCAGCCAGACACCGGGACTCCTCCAGACCCAGTACTTC	CASSQTPGLLQTQYF
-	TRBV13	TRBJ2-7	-	TGTGCCAGCAGCGGCCAGGGTAAAAGCGAGCAGTACTTC	CASSGQGKSEQYF
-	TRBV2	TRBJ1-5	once	TGTGCCAGCAGCGCTGGGGCTAATGGCAATCAGCCCCAGCATTTT	CASSAGANGNQPQHF
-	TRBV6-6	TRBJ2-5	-	TGTGCCAGCAGTTACTCGCGATACCAAGAGACCCAGTACTTC	CASSYSRYQETQYF
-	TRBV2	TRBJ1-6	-	TGTGCCAGCAGTATACAGGGAGCTTCCTCCTATAATTCCCCCCTCCACTTT	CASSIQGASSYNSPLHF
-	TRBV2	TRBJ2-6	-	TGTGCCAGCATGTTCCGCCTCGGGGTGGCTGGGGCCAACGTCCTGACTTTC	CASMFRLGVAGANVLTF
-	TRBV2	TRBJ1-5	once	TGTGCCAGCATAGGGAGGGGGAAGGCTCAGCCCCAGCATTTT	CASIGRGKAQPQHF
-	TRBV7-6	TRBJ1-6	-	TGTGCCAGCAGCTTAGGAGGGGGAAGGGGAAGATCCTATAATTCACCCCTCCACTTT	CASSLGGGRGRSYNSPLHF
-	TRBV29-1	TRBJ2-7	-	TGCAGCGTTACGGACACCACCTCCTACGAGCAGTACTTC	CSVTDTTSYEQYF
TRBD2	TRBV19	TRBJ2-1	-	TGTGCCAGTAGTACCTACGGAGCGGGGAGACGCGGTGAGCAGTTCTTC	CASSTYGAGRRGEQFF
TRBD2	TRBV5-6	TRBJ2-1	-	TGTGCCAGCAGCTCGCAGGCGGGACTAGCCATTGAGCAGTTCTTC	CASSSQAGLAIEQFF
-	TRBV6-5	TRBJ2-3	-	TGTGCCAGCAGGGAGAGGGCGGATACGCAGTATTTT	CASRERADTQYF
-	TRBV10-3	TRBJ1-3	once	TGTGCCACCTTTGGCGGGGTACTCTCTGGAAACACCATATATTTT	CATFGGVLSGNTIYF
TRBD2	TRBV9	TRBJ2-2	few	TGTGCCAGCAGCCTCCGGGAGGGCGGGGAGCTGTTTTTT	CASSLREGGELFF
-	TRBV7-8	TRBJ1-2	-	TGTGCCAGCAGCTTGGGACAACGCGATCCTAATGGCTACACCTTC	CASSLGQRDPNGYTF
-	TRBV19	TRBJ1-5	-	TGTGCCAGTAGGGCAGGGTGGCAGCCCCAGCATTTT	CASRAGWQPQHF
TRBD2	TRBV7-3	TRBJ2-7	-	TGTGCCAGCAGCCAGAGGGGAGGGGCCGAGCAGTACTTC	CASSQRGGAEQYF
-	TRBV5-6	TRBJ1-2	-	TGTGCCAGCAGCTTTGGGGGGAAGGGCTACACCTTC	CASSFGGKGYTF
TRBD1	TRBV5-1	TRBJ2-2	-	TGCGCCAGCAGCTACTTACAGGGGACCGGGGAGCTGTTTTTT	CASSYLQGTGELFF
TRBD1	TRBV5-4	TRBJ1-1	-	TGTGCCAGCAGCCCGGGACAGCCGAGGGCCAACACTGAAGCTTTCTTT	CASSPGQPRANTEAFF
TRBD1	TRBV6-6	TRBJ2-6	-	TGTGCCACCGCCGGGACAGGGGGCGCTGGGGCCAACGTCCTGACTTTC	CATAGTGGAGANVLTF
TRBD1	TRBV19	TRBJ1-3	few	TGTGCCAGTAGGGACAGGGGACGGAGCACTGGAAACACCATATATTTT	CASRDRGRSTGNTIYF
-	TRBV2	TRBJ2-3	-	TGTGCCAGCAGTGTTGAGGGTCTGCAGTATTTT	CASSVEGLQYF
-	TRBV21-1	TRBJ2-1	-	TGTGCCAGCAGCCTTCTAGCGGGGGGTTACAATGAGCAGTTCTTC	CASSLLAGGYNEQFF
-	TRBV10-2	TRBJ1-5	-	TGCGCCAGCAGCGCGGACACTCCTAAGCCCCAGCATTTT	CASSADTPKPQHF
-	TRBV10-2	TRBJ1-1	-	TGCGCCAGCAGTGAATCGTGGGCATCTGAAGCTTTCTTT	CASSESWASEAFF
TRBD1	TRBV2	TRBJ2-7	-	TGTGCCAGCAGAGACAGGGGGGCCTCCTACGAGCAGTACTTC	CASRDRGASYEQYF
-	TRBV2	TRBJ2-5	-	TGTGCCAGCAGTGAGTACAGGGAAGAGACCCAGTACTTC	CASSEYREETQYF
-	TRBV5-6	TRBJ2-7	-	TGTGCCAGCAGCAAAGGACAGATCTACGAGCAGTACTTC	CASSKGQIYEQYF
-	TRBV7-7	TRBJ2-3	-	TGTGCCAGCAGCGACGCCAGGGGTAGCACAGATACGCAGTATTTT	CASSDARGSTDTQYF
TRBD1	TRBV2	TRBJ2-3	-	TGTGCCAGCAGCCTTGGACAGGGGCCGCAGTATTTT	CASSLGQGPQYF
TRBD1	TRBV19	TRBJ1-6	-	TGTGCCAGTAGCGACAGGGTTTGGCTTTCACCCCTCCACTTT	CASSDRVWLSPLHF
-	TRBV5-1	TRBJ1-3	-	TGCGCCAGCAGCTTGGAATGGGGCTTAAGCTCTGGAAACACCATATATTTT	CASSLEWGLSSGNTIYF
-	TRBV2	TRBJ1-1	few	TGTGCCAGCATTTTCGAGGGGAGGCAAACTGAAGCTTTCTTT	CASIFEGRQTEAFF
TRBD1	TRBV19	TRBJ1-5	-	TGTGCCAGTAGTATTCGGACAGGGAGCGACAATCAGCCCCAGCATTTT	CASSIRTGSDNQPQHF
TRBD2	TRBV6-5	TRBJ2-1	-	TGTGCCAGCAGTTATACGGGGGGAAGCTCCTACAATGAGCAGTTCTTC	CASSYTGGSSYNEQFF
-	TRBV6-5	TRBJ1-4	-	TGTGCCAGCAGTCGACACGGTGAAAAACTGTTTTTT	CASSRHGEKLFF
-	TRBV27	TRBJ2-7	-	TGTGCCAGCAGTTTAATAGGGAGTTACGAGCAGTACTTC	CASSLIGSYEQYF
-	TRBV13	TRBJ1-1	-	TGTGCCAGCAGCTTAGGCCGCGGGGGGAGTTTGACTGAAGCTTTCTTT	CASSLGRGGSLTEAFF
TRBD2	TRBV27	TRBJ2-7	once	TGTGCCAGCGGGATCCTAGCGGGGGGGCAAATTGGGACCTACGAGCAGTACTTC	CASGILAGGQIGTYEQYF
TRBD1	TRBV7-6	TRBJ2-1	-	TGTGCCAGCAGAAAGGAGCAGGGGGTCGTATTTGTAAATGAGCAGTTCTTC	CASRKEQGVVFVNEQFF
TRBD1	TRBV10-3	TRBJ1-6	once	TGTGCCATCAGCCCCGAGGACAGGGGTAATTCACCCCTCCACTTT	CAISPEDRGNSPLHF
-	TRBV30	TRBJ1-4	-	TGTGCCTGGAGTATCAGTACAACTAATGAAAAACTGTTTTTT	CAWSISTTNEKLFF
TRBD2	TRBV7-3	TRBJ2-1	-	TGTGCCAGCAGCGTGGGACTAGCGCCATACAATGAGCAGTTCTTC	CASSVGLAPYNEQFF